This TCR beta chain was observed in a study of T cell changes during pregnancy in multiple sclerosis. The CDR3 contains 16 residues. Germline CDR1 is SGDLS and CDR2 is YYNGEE. V shed 3 bases and J 5 bases; nucleotides not matched to a gene: 10. Profiling relied on immunoSEQ multiplex PCR, and the TCRdb table lists in-frame clones only, not all of them. This sample carries some 37,000 clones, 88% of them seen once, and the ten largest clones take 0.9% to 1.5%. The V and J genes are TRBV9 and TRBJ2-5; 10 bases agree with TRBD1. The source was CD4+ T cells from peripheral blood mononuclear cells, collected before pregnancy. This receptor was identified in a female donor with multiple sclerosis, enrolled in a pregnancy study. The CDR3 nucleotides are TGTGCCAGCAGCGGGAGGGGGGACAGGGGCCGTGAGACCCAGTACTTC. Translated, it gives CASSGRGDRGRETQYF. Full variable domain (missing parts from reference TRBV9 and TRBJ2-5): DSGVTQTPKHLITATGQRVTLRCSPRSGDLSVYWYQQSLDQGLQFLIQYYNGEERAKGNILERFSAQQFPDLHSELNLSSLELGDSALYFCASSGRGDRGRETQYFGPGTRLLVL.